Following are 3 T cell receptor beta chains from one sample sequenced in a study of response to subunit inactivated influenza vaccine (dated by TCRdb to the late 2010s). Libraries were built with RT-PCR. The sequencer was an Illumina HiSeq 2500. TCRdb reworked the public reads: Q25 trimming with fastp, MiXCR clone assembly, productive beta chains retained. Every distinct CDR3 protein forms one entry, paired with its most common genes and DNA. This sample has around 500,000 distinct CDR3 sequences in its table, and approximately 11% of those were observed once. Of the sample, approximately 12% is held by the ten largest clones. Reading the label with the study, this specimen's time point is: 45 days after influenza vaccine administration. The input for sequencing was PBMCs from blood, taken 35 to 45 days after vaccination. The origin of the receptors is a man between 45 and 60 years old who received an inactivated influenza vaccine. Donor details come from another sample of the same person, matched by shared clones.

This clonotype came up a few times. The chain recombines TRBV11-2 with TRBJ2-2, with TRBD2 matching 8 bases. CDR1 and CDR2 from the germline V gene are SGHAT and FQNNGV. There are 16 residues in the CDR3. V dropped 6 bases and J dropped 5; count of bases not matched to a gene: 11. The CDR3 here is CASSPSPGLGTGELFF. CDR3 DNA sequence: TGTGCCAGCAGTCCCTCGCCGGGACTAGGAACCGGGGAGCTGTTTTTT.

This clonotype was recorded at least ten times. The V gene is TRBV20-1, the J gene TRBJ2-1; TRBD2 matches at 8 bases. V lost 6 bases and J lost 3; bases outside the gene matches: 13. The CDR3 is 16 residues long. Per the germline V gene, CDR1 is DFQATT and CDR2 is SNEGSKA (reference sequence). CDR3 DNA sequence: TGCAGTGCCCAGCCTACAAGCGGGAGAAGCTACAATGAGCAGTTCTTC. Its protein is CSAQPTSGRSYNEQFF.

Points on this clonotype: An end of the junction does not agree with germline; a read error may underlie this. The CDR3 DNA sequence: TGTGCCGGCTCACCCCAGCGGGAGGCTCTCACACAGAATTTT. Residues: CAGSPQREALTQNF. The chain joins TRBV18 to TRBJ2-3; 9 positions agree with TRBD2. The CDR3 extends over 14 amino acids. Germline V gives CDR1 KGHSH, CDR2 LQKENI.